This T cell receptor beta chain emerged from a study of OX40 agonist ivuxolimab in advanced cancers. Study-wide background: As their treatment, patients were administered ivuxolimab, an agonistic anti-OX40 (CD134) antibody. Those treated in dose escalation had hepatocellular carcinoma, melanoma, renal cell cancer or head and neck cancer. Study results and caveats: CD4+ and CD8+ T cells in blood underwent clonal expansion by week 6 at 0.1 to 3.0 mg/kg. Partial responders dosed at 0.1-3.0 mg/kg displayed clonal expansion ranking among the lowest.

As concerns this clone: The antigen remains undetermined.

The method was immunoSEQ multiplex PCR; TCRdb's version includes in-frame clones alone and lacks a portion of them. The table lists about 89,000 clones, roughly 84% of them singletons. The V segment lost 1 base and the J segment 7 bases; nucleotides outside the gene matches: 1. This CDR3 contains 13 residues. CDR1 and CDR2 (germline): SGHDN, FVKESK. This chain links TRBV14 with TRBJ2-1; TRBD2 matches 7 bases. This specimen was CD4+ or CD8+ T cells sorted from blood, taken in a trial of the OX40 agonist ivuxolimab. This clonotype was obtained from an adult with an advanced solid tumor such as melanoma, head and neck, liver or kidney cancer. For the CDR3, the DNA is TGTGCCAGCAGCCAAGCAGCGGGAAATGAGCAGTTCTTC. Protein product: CASSQAAGNEQFF.